These 12 T cell receptor beta chains were sequenced from one sample in a study of PD-1 blockade in classical Hodgkin lymphoma. Here immunoSEQ multiplex PCR was the method, and the copy in TCRdb shows in-frame clones only, minus some. The sample has more than 55,000 clones; approximately 90% are singletons. Every one of the patients relapsed after autologous stem cell transplantation (brentuximab vedotin exposure was variable). The source material was peripheral blood mononuclear cells (PBMCs), sampled before the second cycle of nivolumab. These receptors were taken from a human donor with classical Hodgkin lymphoma.

The chain has TRBV7-3 and TRBJ1-1; D gene uncertain. The V end was cut by 2 bases, the J end by 2 bases, with 6 bases between. The germline V gene encodes CDR1 SGHTA and CDR2 FQGTGA. The CDR3 is 13 amino acids. The DNA of the CDR3 is TGTGCCAGCAGCTTATACAGCAACACTGAAGCTTTCTTT. Protein sequence: CASSLYSNTEAFF.

This chain uses TRBV5-4 with TRBJ2-1, with TRBD2 matching over 8 bases. CDR1 is SGHNT and CDR2 is YYREEE in the germline V gene (reference sequence). The CDR3 covers 16 residues. V was pared by 1 base and J by 4 bases, with 7 bases of the junction left unmatched. In DNA form, the CDR3 reads TGTGCCAGCAGCTTGCTCGGGGGGGACCCATACAATGAGCAGTTCTTC. As protein: CASSLLGGDPYNEQFF.

The J gene is TRBJ2-5, the V gene TRBV6-6; no clear D. The CDR3 length is 12 residues. Trimming cost V 6 bases and J 7 bases, with 12 bases left between them. The germline V gene has CDR1 MNHNY and CDR2 SVGAGI (reference sequence). The CDR3 spells CASSSGTGTQYF. The CDR3 DNA follows: TGTGCCAGCAGCTCCGGAACCGGGACCCAGTACTTC.

This clone has just one count. The chain carries TRBV5-1 and TRBJ2-7; 7 nucleotides match TRBD1. Losses at the gene ends were 6 bases for V and 3 bases for J; bases not matched to a gene: 15. The V gene's germline CDR1 is SGHRS and CDR2 YFSETQ. This CDR3 contains 16 residues. The CDR3 here is CASTMDGDSRRYEQYF. Here the CDR3 DNA reads TGCGCCAGCACCATGGATGGGGACAGTCGACGCTACGAGCAGTACTTC.

This rearrangement joins TRBV7-9 to TRBJ2-3, with 10 bases that match TRBD2. CDR1 is SEHNR and CDR2 is FQNEAQ in the germline V gene (reference sequence). With V trimmed by 5 bases and J by 4 bases, 3 bases remained unmatched. The CDR3 has 14 amino acids. The CDR3 loop is CASSTSGGADTQYF. The CDR3 DNA is TGTGCCAGCAGCACAAGCGGGGGGGCAGATACGCAGTATTTT.

The chain couples TRBV2 to TRBJ2-2; no clear D. The V and J ends lost 8 bases and 3 bases respectively, with 10 bases between them. Germline values: CDR1 SNHLY, CDR2 FYNNEI. The CDR3 is 13 amino acids. As DNA, the CDR3 is TGTGCCAGCGGCCAGGCCCACACCGGGGAGCTGTTTTTT. This encodes CASGQAHTGELFF.

The chain employs TRBV28 and TRBJ2-6, with TRBD2 as a possible D gene (5 bases). Between the trimmed V and J ends, which lost 4 bases and 1 base, there was a span of 11 bases. The germline V gene has CDR1 MDHEN and CDR2 SYDVKM. The CDR3 spans 16 residues. This chain's CDR3 is CASSSPTGSGANVLTF. CDR3 nucleotides: TGTGCCAGCAGTTCTCCAACGGGGTCTGGGGCCAACGTCCTGACTTTC.

V gene TRBV27 combines with J gene TRBJ2-1; D is possibly TRBD1 (6 bases). Germline-derived CDR1 and CDR2 are MNHEY and SMNVEV (reference sequence). This CDR3 is 14 amino acids long. V lost 5 bases to trimming and J lost 7 bases, with 15 bases between them. CDR3 DNA: TGTGCCAGCAGTCAACAGGGATTTTGGAATGAGCAGTTCTTC. Translated, it gives CASSQQGFWNEQFF.

This clone was detected only a few times. The CDR3 sequence: CAWSTSGAGELFF. The CDR3 DNA reads TGTGCCTGGAGTACCTCTGGTGCAGGGGAGCTGTTTTTT. This chain links TRBV30 with TRBJ2-2, with no clear D. CDR3 length: 13 residues. V lost 2 bases to trimming and J lost 8 bases, with 12 bases between them. CDR1 is GTSNPN and CDR2 is SVGIG in the germline V gene (reference sequence).

This clone was seen just once. The V gene is TRBV5-1, the J gene TRBJ2-3; D tentatively reads TRBD1 or TRBD2 (5 bases each). Germline lookup yields CDR1 SGHRS and CDR2 YFSETQ. The ends were cut back, 0 bases at V and 5 bases at J, with 10 bases in the middle. The CDR3 contains 14 residues. CDR3 coding DNA: TGCGCCAGCAGCTTGGGGGGGACCGGAGATACGCAGTATTTT. Its protein is CASSLGGTGDTQYF.

This chain joins TRBV29-1 and TRBJ1-2; 7 bases are a match to TRBD1. The CDR3 sequence is 13 residues long. Germline values: CDR1 SQVTM, CDR2 ANQGSEA. The trim removed 4 bases at V and 0 bases at J, leaving 2 bases unmatched. CDR3 residues: CSVGTGTNYGYTF. CDR3 nucleotide sequence: TGCAGCGTTGGGACAGGAACTAACTATGGCTACACCTTC.

The chain has TRBV5-1 and TRBJ2-5; D call uncertain. CDR1 is SGHRS and CDR2 is YFSETQ in the germline V gene. The CDR3 spans 15 residues. V lost 1 base, J lost 5 bases, and 15 bases lay in between. As DNA, the CDR3 is TGCGCCAGCAGCTTGAGGGAACAAGGGCGGGAGACCCAGTACTTC. It codes for CASSLREQGRETQYF.